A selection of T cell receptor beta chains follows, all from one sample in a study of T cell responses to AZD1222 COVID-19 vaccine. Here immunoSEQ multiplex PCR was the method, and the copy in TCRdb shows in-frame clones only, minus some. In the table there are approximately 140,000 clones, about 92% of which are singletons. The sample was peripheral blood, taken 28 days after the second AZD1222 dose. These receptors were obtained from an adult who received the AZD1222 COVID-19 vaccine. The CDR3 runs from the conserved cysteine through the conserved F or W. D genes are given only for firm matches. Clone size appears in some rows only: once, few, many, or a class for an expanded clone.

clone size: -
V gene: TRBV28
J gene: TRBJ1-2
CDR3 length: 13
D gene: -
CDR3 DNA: TGTGCCAGCAGCTTCCTTAGGGGCTATGGCTACACCTTC
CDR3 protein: CASSFLRGYGYTF

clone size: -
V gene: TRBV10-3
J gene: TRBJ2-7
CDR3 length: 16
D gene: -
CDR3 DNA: TGTGCCATCAGTGAGTCGAGAGCGGGTGGAACCTACGAGCAGTACTTC
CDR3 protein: CAISESRAGGTYEQYF

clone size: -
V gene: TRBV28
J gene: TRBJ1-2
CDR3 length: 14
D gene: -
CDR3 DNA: TGTGCCAGCAGTAGAGGGGAGTTTAACTATGGCTACACCTTC
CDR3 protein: CASSRGEFNYGYTF

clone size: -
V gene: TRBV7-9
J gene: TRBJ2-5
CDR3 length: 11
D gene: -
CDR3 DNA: TGTGCCAGCAGCGACACGCGGACCCAGTACTTC
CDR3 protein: CASSDTRTQYF

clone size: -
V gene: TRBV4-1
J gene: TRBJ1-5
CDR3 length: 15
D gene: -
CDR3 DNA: TGCGCCAGCAGCACCCTCACTTGGAGCAATCAGCCCCAGCATTTT
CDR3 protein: CASSTLTWSNQPQHF

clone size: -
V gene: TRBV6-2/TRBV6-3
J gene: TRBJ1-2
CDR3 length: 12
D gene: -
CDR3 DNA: TGTGCCAGCAGTTCTAGGGAGCACGGCTACACCTTC
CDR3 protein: CASSSREHGYTF

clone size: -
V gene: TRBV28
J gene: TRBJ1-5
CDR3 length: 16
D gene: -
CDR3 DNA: TGTGCCAGCAGTTTCCGGGTGGGGTTATCGGGACAGCCCCAGCATTTT
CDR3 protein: CASSFRVGLSGQPQHF

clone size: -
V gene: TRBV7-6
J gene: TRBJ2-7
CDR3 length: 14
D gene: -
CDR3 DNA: TGTGCCAGCAGCATGACGGGACAACCCTACGAGCAGTACTTC
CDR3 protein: CASSMTGQPYEQYF

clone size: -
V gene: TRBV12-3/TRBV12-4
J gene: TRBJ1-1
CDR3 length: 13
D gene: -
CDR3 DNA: TGTGCCAGCAGCTCGGGTCCGAACACTGAAGCTTTCTTT
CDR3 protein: CASSSGPNTEAFF

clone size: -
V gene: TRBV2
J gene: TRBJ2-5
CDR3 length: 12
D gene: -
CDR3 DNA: TGTGCCAGCAGAAGGACAGAAGAGACCCAGTACTTC
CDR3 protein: CASRRTEETQYF

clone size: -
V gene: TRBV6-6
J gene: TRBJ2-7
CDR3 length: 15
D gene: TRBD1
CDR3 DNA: TGTGCCAGCAGCATTGGGACAGGGGGCCGGTACGAGCAGTACTTC
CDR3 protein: CASSIGTGGRYEQYF

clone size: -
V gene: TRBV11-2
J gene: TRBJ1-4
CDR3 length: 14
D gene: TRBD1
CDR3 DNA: TGTGCCAGCAGCCGTGGGGACAGGGATGAAAAACTGTTTTTT
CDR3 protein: CASSRGDRDEKLFF

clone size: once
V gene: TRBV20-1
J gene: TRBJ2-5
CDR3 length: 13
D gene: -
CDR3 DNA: TGCAGTGCTAGTCGGACAGTTCAAGAGACCCAGTACTTC
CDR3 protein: CSASRTVQETQYF

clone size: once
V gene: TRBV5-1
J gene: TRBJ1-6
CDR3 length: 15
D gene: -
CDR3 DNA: TGCGCCAGCAGCTTGGCTGGGGGTAATCGTTCACCCCTCCACTTT
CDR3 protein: CASSLAGGNRSPLHF

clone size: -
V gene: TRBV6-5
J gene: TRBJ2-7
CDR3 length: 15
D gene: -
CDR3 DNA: TGTGCCAGCAGTTACACAGAGGCAGGGACGAACGAGCAGTACTTC
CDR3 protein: CASSYTEAGTNEQYF

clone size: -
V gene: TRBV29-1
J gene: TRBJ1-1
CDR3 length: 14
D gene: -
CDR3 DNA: TGCAGCGTTGAGGCGGGGCGGCAAAACACTGAAGCTTTCTTT
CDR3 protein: CSVEAGRQNTEAFF

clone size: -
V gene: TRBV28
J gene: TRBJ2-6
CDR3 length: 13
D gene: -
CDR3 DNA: TGTGCCACACTCCTCTCTGGGGCCAACGTCCTGACTTTC
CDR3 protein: CATLLSGANVLTF

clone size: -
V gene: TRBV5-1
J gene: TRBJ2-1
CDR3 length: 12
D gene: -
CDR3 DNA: TGCGCCAGCAGTGAGTTAGCGGATGAGCAGTTCTTC
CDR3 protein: CASSELADEQFF

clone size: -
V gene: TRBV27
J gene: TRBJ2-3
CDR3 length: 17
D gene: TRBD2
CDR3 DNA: TGTGCCAGCAGTAGACTAGCGGCCTTTTCTAGCACAGATACGCAGTATTTT
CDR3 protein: CASSRLAAFSSTDTQYF

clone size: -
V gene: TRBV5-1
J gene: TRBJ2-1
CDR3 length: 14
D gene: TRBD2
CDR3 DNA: TGCGCCAGCAGCAGACTAGCGGGAGTCAATGAGCAGTTCTTC
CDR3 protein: CASSRLAGVNEQFF

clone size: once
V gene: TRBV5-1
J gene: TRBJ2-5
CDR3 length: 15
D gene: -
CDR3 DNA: TGCGCCAGCAGCCTCGGACCGGGCCGGAGAGAGACCCAGTACTTC
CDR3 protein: CASSLGPGRRETQYF

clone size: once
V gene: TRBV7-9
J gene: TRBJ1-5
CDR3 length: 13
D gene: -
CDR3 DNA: TGTGCCAGCAGCCTCGCAGGACAGCAGCCCCAGCATTTT
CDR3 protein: CASSLAGQQPQHF

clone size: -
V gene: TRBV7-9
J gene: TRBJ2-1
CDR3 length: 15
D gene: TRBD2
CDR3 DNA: TGTGCCAGCAGCCCGGGGGAAGCGGGGTACAATGAGCAGTTCTTC
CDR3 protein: CASSPGEAGYNEQFF

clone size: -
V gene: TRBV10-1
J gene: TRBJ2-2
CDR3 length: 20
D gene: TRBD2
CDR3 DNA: TGCGCCAGCAGTGAGTTTCCTCGGCTAGCGGGAGTTCTTAACACCGGGGAGCTGTTTTTT
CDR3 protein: CASSEFPRLAGVLNTGELFF

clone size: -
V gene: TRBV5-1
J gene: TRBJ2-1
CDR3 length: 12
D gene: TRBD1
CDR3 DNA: TGCGCCAGCAGCACCCACAGGGGTGAGCAGTTCTTC
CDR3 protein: CASSTHRGEQFF

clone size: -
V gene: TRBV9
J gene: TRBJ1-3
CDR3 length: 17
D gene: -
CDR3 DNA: TGTGCCAGCAGCTCTTCCGGGACGGCTGTCTCTGGAAACACCATATATTTT
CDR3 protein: CASSSSGTAVSGNTIYF

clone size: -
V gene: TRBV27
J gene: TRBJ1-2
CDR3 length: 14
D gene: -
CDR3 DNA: TGTGCCAGCAGTTTAAGGGCTCGAAACTATGGCTACACCTTC
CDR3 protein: CASSLRARNYGYTF

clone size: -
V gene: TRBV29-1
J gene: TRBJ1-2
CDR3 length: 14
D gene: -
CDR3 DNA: TGCAGCGTCCCCGACAGTTTGGAACCGTATGGCTACACCTTC
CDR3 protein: CSVPDSLEPYGYTF

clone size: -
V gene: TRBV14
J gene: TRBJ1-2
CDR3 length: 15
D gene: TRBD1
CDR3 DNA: TGTGCCAGCAGCCAAGAGACAGGGGGGTACTATGGCTACACCTTC
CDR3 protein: CASSQETGGYYGYTF

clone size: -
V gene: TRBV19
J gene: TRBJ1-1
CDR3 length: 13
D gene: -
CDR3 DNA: TGTGCCAGTAGTTTCCTCGCGAACACTGAAGCTTTCTTT
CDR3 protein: CASSFLANTEAFF

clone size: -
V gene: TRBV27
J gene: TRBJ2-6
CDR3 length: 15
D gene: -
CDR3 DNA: TGTGCCAGCAGTGTCGTGAGCTCTGGGGCCAACGTCCTGACTTTC
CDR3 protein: CASSVVSSGANVLTF

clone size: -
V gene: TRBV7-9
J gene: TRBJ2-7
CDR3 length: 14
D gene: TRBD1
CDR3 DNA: TGTGCCAGCAGCTCAGATAGACAGGGGTACGAGCAGTACTTC
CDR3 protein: CASSSDRQGYEQYF

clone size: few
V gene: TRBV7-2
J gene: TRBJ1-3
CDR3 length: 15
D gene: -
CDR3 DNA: TGTGCCAGCAGCCCGGGACGGGTCTCTGGAAACACCATATATTTT
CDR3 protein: CASSPGRVSGNTIYF

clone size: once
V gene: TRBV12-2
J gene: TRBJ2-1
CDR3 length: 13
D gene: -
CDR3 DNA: TGTGCAAGTCGTTTCACTACCTCCAATGAGCAGTTCTTC
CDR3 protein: CASRFTTSNEQFF

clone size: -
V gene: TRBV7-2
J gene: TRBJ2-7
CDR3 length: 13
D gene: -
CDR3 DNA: TGTGCCAGCAGCTCCCAAGAAGGCTACGAGCAGTACTTC
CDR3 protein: CASSSQEGYEQYF

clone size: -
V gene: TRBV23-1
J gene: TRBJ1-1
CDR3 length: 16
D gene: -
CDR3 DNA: TGCGCCAGCAGTCAATCGGGGAGACAGGTACAAACTGAAGCTTTCTTT
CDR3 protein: CASSQSGRQVQTEAFF

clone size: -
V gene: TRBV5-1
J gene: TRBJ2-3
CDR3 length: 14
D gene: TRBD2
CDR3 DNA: TGCGCCAGCAGCTTCCCGGGAGGGACAGATACGCAGTATTTT
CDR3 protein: CASSFPGGTDTQYF

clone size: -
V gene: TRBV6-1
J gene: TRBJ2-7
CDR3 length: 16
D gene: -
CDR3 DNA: TGTGCCAGCAGTGAAAGGAGGCAGGGGACCTCCTACGAGCAGTACTTC
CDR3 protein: CASSERRQGTSYEQYF

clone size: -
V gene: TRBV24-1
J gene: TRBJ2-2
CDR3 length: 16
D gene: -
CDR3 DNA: TGTGCCACCAGTGATTGGGACTTGAAAAACACCGGGGAGCTGTTTTTT
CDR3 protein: CATSDWDLKNTGELFF

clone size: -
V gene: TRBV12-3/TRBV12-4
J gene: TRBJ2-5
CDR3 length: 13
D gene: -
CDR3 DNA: TGTGCCAGCAGTTTGTTAGGCCAAGAGACCCAGTACTTC
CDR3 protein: CASSLLGQETQYF

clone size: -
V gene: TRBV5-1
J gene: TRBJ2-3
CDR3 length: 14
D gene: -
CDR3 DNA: TGCGCCAGCAGCTTGGTTGGGGAGTGGAATGGGCAGTATTTT
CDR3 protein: CASSLVGEWNGQYF

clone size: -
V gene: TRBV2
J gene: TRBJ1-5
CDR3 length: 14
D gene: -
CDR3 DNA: TGTGCCAGCAGTGCAGGGAATAGCAATCAGCCCCAGCATTTT
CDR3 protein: CASSAGNSNQPQHF

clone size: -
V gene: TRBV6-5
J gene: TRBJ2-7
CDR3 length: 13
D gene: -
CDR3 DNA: TGTGCCAGCAGTCCTCCCGCCTTGGGCGAGCAGTACTTC
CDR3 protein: CASSPPALGEQYF

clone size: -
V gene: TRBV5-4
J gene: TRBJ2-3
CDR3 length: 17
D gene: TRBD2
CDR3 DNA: TGTGCCAGCAGCTTTAGACTAGCGGGAGGGGCCACAGATACGCAGTATTTT
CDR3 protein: CASSFRLAGGATDTQYF

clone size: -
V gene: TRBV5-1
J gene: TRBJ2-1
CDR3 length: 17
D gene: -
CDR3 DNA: TGCGCCAGCAGCTTGGCCGCCGGAGGCAGAGTCCCCAATGAGCAGTTCTTC
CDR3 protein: CASSLAAGGRVPNEQFF

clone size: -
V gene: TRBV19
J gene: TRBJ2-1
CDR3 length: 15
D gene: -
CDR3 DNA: TGTGCCAGTAGACTCGATACAAACTCCTACAATGAGCAGTTCTTC
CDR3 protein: CASRLDTNSYNEQFF

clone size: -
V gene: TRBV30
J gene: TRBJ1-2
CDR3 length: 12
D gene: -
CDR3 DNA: TGTGCCGGATCGGCAGGGGACTATGGCTACACCTTC
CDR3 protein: CAGSAGDYGYTF

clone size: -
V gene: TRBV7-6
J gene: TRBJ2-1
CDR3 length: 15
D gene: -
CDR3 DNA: TGTGCCAGCAGCTTAGAGGGTCACATCGGGAATGAGCAGTTCTTC
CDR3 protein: CASSLEGHIGNEQFF